The TCR beta chain described here comes from a study of human T cells and chemical hapten exposure. This CDR3 region has 16 residues. Germline values: CDR1 LGHDT, CDR2 YNNKEL (reference sequence). V lost 1 base to trimming and J lost 9 bases; unmatched junction nucleotides: 14. The time point: patch test 2, 6 weeks after DPC sensitization. Sample treatment: therapeutic diphenylcyclopropenone sensitization with weekly scalp DPC. This clonotype was seen only a few times. TCRdb passed the RACE reads through MiXCR, listing each CDR3 protein once. The sample consists of tens of thousands of distinct CDR3 sequences, approximately 7% of them appearing once.

The chain is built from TRBV3-1 and TRBJ1-2; 7 bases are shared with TRBD1. This sample comprised whole blood, obtained in connection with sensitization to the hapten diphenylcyclopropenone (DPC). The TCR comes from a woman in her twenties or thirties with alopecia areata. Some clones in this sample may be carry-over from other donors' samples. Here the CDR3 reads CASSQGGTAFPRSYTF. As DNA, the CDR3 is TGTGCCAGCAGCCAAGGAGGGACAGCCTTCCCCCGGAGCTACACCTTC.